These 25 T cell receptor beta chains share one sample of origin, sequenced in a study of PD-1 blockade in mismatch repair-deficient tumors. Produced via immunoSEQ multiplex PCR; TCRdb's table is partial and in-frame only. Among about 79,000 clones listed, approximately 81% were seen once. This specimen was peripheral blood, taken 44 weeks after starting pembrolizumab. These receptor sequences come from an adult with mismatch repair-deficient cancer.

This clone was seen repeatedly, ten times or more. The CDR3, as DNA: TGCGCCAGCAGCTTAAGTGGGGGAACCTCCTACGAGCAGTACTTC. The encoded protein is CASSLSGGTSYEQYF. The V call is TRBV5-1, the J call TRBJ2-7; D tentatively reads TRBD1 or TRBD2 (5 bases each). CDR3 length: 15 residues. Germline lookup yields CDR1 SGHRS and CDR2 YFSETQ. The V gene lost 2 bases and the J gene lost 0 bases, with 12 bases spanning the gap.

This CDR3 is CATSREQGYYEQYF. The CDR3 DNA reads TGTGCCACCAGCAGAGAACAGGGTTACTACGAGCAGTACTTC. J is TRBJ2-7 and V is TRBV15; tentatively, D is TRBD1 (6 bases). The CDR3 loop spans 14 amino acids. V gave up 0 bases and J gave up 3 bases, with 9 bases separating them. Germline CDR1 and CDR2: LNHNV and YYDKDF (reference sequence). The full variable domain, in which reference TRBV15 and TRBJ2-7 provide the parts outside the CDR3, is DAMVIQNPRYQVTQFGKPVTLSCSQTLNHNVMYWYQQKSSQAPKLLFHYYDKDFNNEADTPDNFQSRRPNTSFCFLDIRSPGLGDTAMYLCATSREQGYYEQYFGPGTRLTVT.

This chain uses TRBV11-1 with TRBJ2-1; perhaps D is TRBD1 or TRBD2 (5 bases each). The V end lost 2 bases, the J end lost 6 bases, and 17 bases lay between the germline ends. Germline V gene lookup returns CDR1 SGHAT and CDR2 FQDESV (reference sequence). The CDR3 spans 16 residues. The CDR3 protein is CASSLTSGTAGNEQFF. DNA of the CDR3: TGTGCCAGCAGCTTAACATCCGGGACGGCCGGCAATGAGCAGTTCTTC.

Remarks on this clone: At one end the junction does not follow the germline gene, possibly because of a read error. J is TRBJ2-2 and V is TRBV7-9, with a tentative D call TRBD1 (6 bases). Per the germline V gene, CDR1 is SEHNR and CDR2 is FQNEAQ (reference sequence). CDR3 length: 15 residues. DNA of the CDR3: TGTGCCAGCAGGTTAGGACAGACGAACACCGGGGAGCTGTTTTTT. Residues: CASRLGQTNTGELFF. Full variable domain (remainder filled in from reference TRBV7-9 and TRBJ2-2): DTGVSQNPRHKITKRGQNVTFRCDPISEHNRLYWYRQTLGQGPEFLTYFQNEAQLEKSRLLSDRFSAERPKGSFSTLEIQRTEQGDSAMYLCASRLGQTNTGELFFGEGSRLTVL.

The chain uses TRBV10-3 and TRBJ2-7, with D possibly matching TRBD2 (6 bases). There are 13 residues in the CDR3. Germline assignment: CDR1 ENHRY and CDR2 SYGVKD. The ends were cut back, 5 bases at V and 1 base at J, with 9 bases in the middle. CDR3 residues: CAISPGTSYEQYF. CDR3 DNA sequence: TGTGCCATCAGTCCCGGGACTTCCTACGAGCAGTACTTC.

V usage is TRBV7-2 and J usage is TRBJ1-2; TRBD1 matches at 10 bases. Germline values: CDR1 SGHTA, CDR2 FQGNSA. Trimming took 3 bases from V and 5 from J; bases not matched to a gene: 3. CDR3 length equals 14 residues. The DNA for the CDR3 is TGTGCCAGCAGCTTGGACAGGGGGGCTTATGGCTACACCTTC. It is translated as CASSLDRGAYGYTF.

The CDR3 region is CASSGSQGFGNTIYF. DNA of the CDR3: TGTGCCAGTAGTGGGTCACAGGGCTTCGGAAACACCATATATTTT. The chain recombines TRBV19 with TRBJ1-3; perhaps TRBD1 as D (6 bases). The CDR3 length is 15 residues. In germline, CDR1 is LNHDA, CDR2 SQIVND (reference sequence). Trimming left V 5 bases short and J 4 bases short, with 15 bases between.

Of note for this clone: The junction departs from germline at one end; a sequencing error may be responsible. The chain carries TRBV14 and TRBJ2-7; 7 nucleotides match TRBD2. Looked up from germline, CDR1 is SGHDN and CDR2 is FVKESK. This CDR3 comprises 13 residues. The CDR3 loop is CASSQGGEGEDPF. The CDR3 region has the DNA TGTGCCAGCAGCCAAGGGGGGGAGGGCGAGGATCCCTTC.

CDR3 loop: CASSVQGSPRAEAFF. Here the CDR3 DNA reads TGTGCCAGCAGCGTACAGGGGTCCCCACGGGCTGAAGCTTTCTTT. The V gene is TRBV9, the J gene TRBJ1-1, with a weak D call TRBD1 (6 bases). With 1 base removed from V and 6 bases from J, the gap between germline ends came to 16 bases. The CDR3 has 15 residues. Germline CDR1 is SGDLS and CDR2 is YYNGEE.

The chain employs TRBV11-3 and TRBJ2-1; 7 nucleotides line up with TRBD2. Germline values: CDR1 SGHNT, CDR2 YENEEA. The CDR3 runs to 14 residues. Unmatched junction bases numbered 8, after V lost 5 bases and J lost 7 bases. CDR3 residues: CASSPRLAENEQFF. CDR3 bases: TGTGCCAGCAGCCCCCGGCTAGCGGAAAATGAGCAGTTCTTC.

The V gene is TRBV6-1, the J gene TRBJ2-7; D assignment may be TRBD1 or TRBD2 (5 bases each). Between the trimmed V and J ends, which lost 4 bases and 0 bases, there was a span of 16 bases. Per the germline V gene, CDR1 is MNHNS and CDR2 is SASEGT. The CDR3 totals 16 residues. CDR3 loop: CASSGGRQLRSYEQYF. CDR3 DNA: TGTGCCAGCAGTGGAGGGAGACAGTTACGCTCCTACGAGCAGTACTTC.

The genes are TRBV9 and TRBJ1-1; D gene unclear. Germline CDR1 SGDLS, CDR2 YYNGEE. This CDR3 has 15 residues. The V end lost 1 base, the J end lost 0 bases, and 10 bases lay between the germline ends. Here the CDR3 DNA reads TGTGCCAGCAGCGTATGGAGAGACATGAACACTGAAGCTTTCTTT. Its translation is CASSVWRDMNTEAFF.

The chain employs TRBV2 and TRBJ1-1; TRBD1 agrees at 8 bases. This CDR3 comprises 14 residues. Trimming took 6 bases from V and 0 from J; bases not matched to a gene: 3. CDR1 is SNHLY and CDR2 is FYNNEI in the germline V gene. CDR3 sequence: CASRRDRLNTEAFF. DNA for the CDR3: TGTGCCAGCAGAAGGGACAGGTTGAACACTGAAGCTTTCTTT.

Only a few counts were recorded for this clone. The rearrangement links TRBV9 to TRBJ1-1; D gene ambiguous. Germline-derived CDR1 and CDR2 are SGDLS and YYNGEE. V was clipped by 4 bases and J by 1 base, with 8 bases between them. CDR3 length: 13 amino acids. The CDR3 loop is CASSISWNTEAFF. As DNA, the CDR3 is TGTGCCAGCAGCATATCCTGGAACACTGAAGCTTTCTTT.

The V call is TRBV7-9, the J call TRBJ2-7; the D is unclear. Germline CDR1 reads SEHNR; CDR2 reads FQNEAQ (reference sequence). V dropped 0 bases and J dropped 3 bases, with 3 bases sitting between them. This CDR3 contains 12 residues. The CDR3 is CASSLAFYEQYF. The CDR3 nucleotides read TGTGCCAGCAGCTTAGCCTTCTACGAGCAGTACTTC.

This chain links TRBV6-6 with TRBJ2-1; a weak D match, TRBD2 (5 bases). The V gene lost 5 bases and the J gene lost 2 bases, with 7 bases spanning the gap. This CDR3 region has 13 residues. Per germline, CDR1 MNHNY and CDR2 SVGAGI (reference sequence). This CDR3 reads CASSPGTYNEQFF. The DNA of the CDR3 is TGTGCCAGCAGTCCCGGGACCTACAATGAGCAGTTCTTC.

This clone was found a few times. This chain connects TRBV5-1 to TRBJ2-1; D remains unclear. Germline values: CDR1 SGHRS, CDR2 YFSETQ. The CDR3 sequence is 13 residues long. V lost 2 bases, J lost 8 bases, and 11 bases lay in between. As DNA, the CDR3 is TGCGCCAGCAGCTTCGCCTCGCCCGATGAGCAGTTCTTC. The encoded protein is CASSFASPDEQFF.

V gene TRBV27 combines with J gene TRBJ1-4; perhaps TRBD1 as D (5 bases). The germline V and J ends were trimmed by 4 bases and 7 bases, with 16 bases remaining between them. CDR3 size: 15 residues. CDR1 MNHEY and CDR2 SMNVEV come from the germline V gene (reference sequence). The CDR3 loop is CASSWGVGSTEKLFF. The CDR3 bases are TGTGCCAGCAGTTGGGGGGTTGGTTCTACTGAAAAACTGTTTTTT. Drawing the rest from reference TRBV27 and TRBJ1-4, the complete variable domain is EAQVTQNPRYLITVTGKKLTVTCSQNMNHEYMSWYRQDPGLGLRQIYYSMNVEVTDKGDVPEGYKVSRKEKRNFPLILESPSPNQTSLYFCASSWGVGSTEKLFFGSGTQLSVL.

V gene TRBV7-9 combines with J gene TRBJ2-3; a weak D match, TRBD2 (6 bases). The germline V gene encodes CDR1 SEHNR and CDR2 FQNEAQ (reference sequence). V lost 1 base and J lost 0, with 11 bases in between. This CDR3 has 16 amino acids. The CDR3 sequence is CASSLDVGTSTDTQYF. The CDR3 DNA reads TGTGCCAGCAGCTTAGATGTCGGGACTAGCACAGATACGCAGTATTTT. The whole variable domain, filled in from reference TRBV7-9 and TRBJ2-3, reads DTGVSQNPRHKITKRGQNVTFRCDPISEHNRLYWYRQTLGQGPEFLTYFQNEAQLEKSRLLSDRFSAERPKGSFSTLEIQRTEQGDSAMYLCASSLDVGTSTDTQYFGPGTRLTVL.

The V call is TRBV7-9, the J call TRBJ2-5, with 11 nucleotides matching TRBD2. The CDR3 has 14 amino acids. Germline trimming cut 5 bases from V and 5 bases from J; bases unmatched to any gene: 4. Germline CDR1 is SEHNR and CDR2 is FQNEAQ (reference sequence). CDR3 DNA: TGTGCCAGCAGCCAGACTAGCGGGATGGAGACCCAGTACTTC. Its translation: CASSQTSGMETQYF. The whole variable domain, remainder taken from reference TRBV7-9 and TRBJ2-5, is DTGVSQNPRHKITKRGQNVTFRCDPISEHNRLYWYRQTLGQGPEFLTYFQNEAQLEKSRLLSDRFSAERPKGSFSTLEIQRTEQGDSAMYLCASSQTSGMETQYFGPGTRLLVL.

The V gene is TRBV12-5, the J gene TRBJ2-5; TRBD2 agrees at 9 bases. CDR3 length: 13 residues. From germline, CDR1 is LGHNT and CDR2 FRNRAP. After removal of 6 bases from V and 4 bases from J, the junction contained 3 bases not matched to a gene. CDR3 bases: TGTGCTAGTGGGTGGCGGGAGGGAGAGACCCAGTACTTC. Its protein product is CASGWREGETQYF.

Concerning this clone: A read error may account for a junction end that differs from germline. J is TRBJ2-1 and V is TRBV5-1; D unresolved. This CDR3 spans 15 amino acids. Germline CDR1 and CDR2: SGHRS and YFSETQ. CDR3 DNA sequence: TGCGCCAGCAGCTTGGGTGCGAGCTCCTGCAATGAGCAGTTCTTC. Its translation is CASSLGASSCNEQFF.

The chain couples TRBV11-2 to TRBJ1-3; D is possibly TRBD1 (5 bases). The CDR3 loop spans 16 amino acids. Trimming pared 5 bases from V and 0 bases from J, leaving 14 bases between. Germline-derived CDR1 and CDR2 are SGHAT and FQNNGV. Here the CDR3 DNA reads TGTGCCAGCAGCCCCACGCCGGGACTCTCTGGAAACACCATATATTTT. This codes for CASSPTPGLSGNTIYF.

The chain carries TRBV27 and TRBJ1-4; the D gene is possibly TRBD1 (6 bases). This CDR3 region has 13 residues. Germline CDR1 MNHEY, CDR2 SMNVEV (reference sequence). Trimming cost V 8 bases and J 5 bases, with 12 bases left between them. The CDR3 loop is CASGGGRNEKLFF. CDR3 coding DNA: TGTGCCAGCGGGGGGGGCCGAAATGAAAAACTGTTTTTT.

The chain uses TRBV10-3 and TRBJ2-7, with D possibly matching TRBD2 (5 bases). Deletions cut 0 bases from V and 7 bases from J, with 19 bases between. This CDR3 comprises 16 residues. The germline gives CDR1 ENHRY, CDR2 SYGVKD. The CDR3 nucleotides read TGTGCCATCAGTGAGTCGGGGAGCGGTGTTCCATTGGAGCAGTACTTC. It yields the protein CAISESGSGVPLEQYF.